This passage covers 25 T cell receptor beta chains from one sample sequenced in a study of OX40 agonist ivuxolimab in advanced cancers. Sequencing used immunoSEQ multiplex PCR; TCRdb keeps in-frame clones, though not all of them. The data contain some 73,000 clones, around 87% of them singletons. The sequences come from CD4+ or CD8+ T cells sorted from blood, collected in a trial of the OX40 agonist ivuxolimab. All receptors come from an adult with an advanced solid tumor such as melanoma, head and neck, liver or kidney cancer.

In its sample, this clone was seen once. V gene TRBV6-5 combines with J gene TRBJ2-7; no definite D call. The length of the CDR3 is 12 residues. CDR1 is MNHEY, CDR2 SVGAGI, per germline. Trimming took 6 bases from V and 0 from J, leaving 6 bases between them. The CDR3 DNA follows: TGTGCCAGCAGGCGTAGCTCCTACGAGCAGTACTTC. This codes for CASRRSSYEQYF.

A word on this clone: The conserved phenylalanine or tryptophan normally closing the CDR3 is absent here, so this likely arose from a read error. The rearrangement links TRBV18 to TRBJ2-7, with D unresolved. V lost 3 bases, J lost 3 bases, and 9 bases lay in between. Per germline, CDR1 KGHSH and CDR2 LQKENI. This CDR3 is 13 amino acids long. The CDR3 DNA reads TGTGCCAGCTCACCCCCTTTACTCTACGAGCAGTACCTC. Protein product: CASSPPLLYEQYL.

J is TRBJ2-1 and V is TRBV19, with a tentative D call TRBD2 (6 bases). V gave up 6 bases and J gave up 6 bases, with 18 bases separating them. The CDR3 extends over 15 amino acids. Looked up from germline, CDR1 is LNHDA and CDR2 is SQIVND (reference sequence). CDR3 residues: CASRTGTVARNEQFF. In DNA, the CDR3 is TGTGCCAGTAGAACGGGGACTGTAGCGCGCAATGAGCAGTTCTTC.

This clone was counted once. The CDR3 does not end in the conserved phenylalanine or tryptophan, so this is likely a read error. Because the CDR3's place on the DNA is in doubt, the DNA is left out and the CDR3 is given as listed by TCRdb. The chain employs TRBV2 and TRBJ2-4; no check of the table's D call, TRBD2, against the DNA was made. The CDR3 is made up of 9 amino acids, end residues included. Germline-derived CDR1 and CDR2 are SNHLY and FYNNEI. The chain's CDR3 is CASSEGVTG.

The chain uses TRBV4-3 and TRBJ1-1; D unclear. The V end was cut by 6 bases, the J end by 1 base, with 12 bases between. The germline V gene has CDR1 LGHNA and CDR2 YSLEER. This CDR3 comprises 14 residues. The CDR3 loop reads CASSLGRGNTEAFF. The CDR3 bases are TGCGCCAGCAGTTTAGGACGGGGGAACACTGAAGCTTTCTTT.

This clone has more than one count but fewer than ten. The chain links TRBV2 to TRBJ2-1; D remains unclear. The CDR3 has 10 residues. Germline CDR1 is SNHLY and CDR2 is FYNNEI. V was pared by 5 bases and J by 6 bases, with 2 bases between. The CDR3 DNA reads TGTGCCAGCAGTAGCAATGAGCAGTTCTTC. Amino acids: CASSSNEQFF.

CDR3 bases: TGTGCCAGCAGCGTAGGAGGGGTCGGGAACACCATATATTTT. Amino acid sequence: CASSVGGVGNTIYF. The genes are TRBV9 and TRBJ1-3; perhaps TRBD1 as D (5 bases). The germline V gene has CDR1 SGDLS and CDR2 YYNGEE. Trimming removed 0 bases at V and 7 bases at J, with 11 bases between. The CDR3 runs to 14 residues.

The chain employs TRBV5-1 and TRBJ2-7; 10 bases are shared with TRBD1. The CDR3 covers 15 residues. With V trimmed by 3 bases and J by 5 bases, 8 bases remained unmatched. Germline CDR1 is SGHRS and CDR2 is YFSETQ. The CDR3 nucleotides read TGCGCCAGCAGCTCCACATCCGGGACAGGGGACGAGCAGTACTTC. Translating gives CASSSTSGTGDEQYF.

In DNA form, the CDR3 reads TGTGCCAGCAGCTTTAACTTGAACTCCGGGAACGAGCAGTACTTC. Its translation: CASSFNLNSGNEQYF. The chain is built from TRBV7-9 and TRBJ2-7, with D tentatively TRBD2 (5 bases). V lost 3 bases, J lost 5 bases, and 17 bases lay in between. CDR3 length equals 15 residues. Germline CDR1 SEHNR, CDR2 FQNEAQ (reference sequence). Based on the CDR3 plus reference TRBV7-9 and TRBJ2-7, the full variable domain is DTGVSQNPRHKITKRGQNVTFRCDPISEHNRLYWYRQTLGQGPEFLTYFQNEAQLEKSRLLSDRFSAERPKGSFSTLEIQRTEQGDSAMYLCASSFNLNSGNEQYFGPGTRLTVT.

This clone was recorded once. The chain carries TRBV4-1 and TRBJ2-5, with D possibly being TRBD1 (5 bases). The CDR3 consists of 15 residues. Germline CDR1 MGHRA, CDR2 YSYEKL. V was trimmed by 0 bases and J by 5 bases, leaving 13 bases between them. The DNA for the CDR3 is TGCGCCAGCAGCCAAGACCTCAGGGTGGTGGAGACCCAGTACTTC. Its translation: CASSQDLRVVETQYF.

The chain combines TRBV4-2 with TRBJ2-7; TRBD1 matches 8 bases. The CDR3 length is 15 residues. The J segment lost 2 bases and the V segment lost 0 bases, leaving 3 bases of the junction unmatched. Germline V gene data show CDR1 as LGHNA and CDR2 as YNFKEQ. The chain's CDR3 is CASSQETGGAYEQYF. The CDR3 DNA follows: TGTGCCAGCAGCCAAGAAACAGGGGGAGCCTACGAGCAGTACTTC.

The J gene is TRBJ1-6, the V gene TRBV7-8, with D unresolved. V gave up 1 base and J gave up 10 bases, with 8 bases separating them. The CDR3 extends over 13 amino acids. The germline CDR1 and CDR2 sequences are SGHVS and FQNEAQ. CDR3 sequence: CASSLGFGSPLHF. CDR3 nucleotide sequence: TGTGCCAGCAGCTTAGGGTTTGGATCACCCCTCCACTTT.

V usage is TRBV6-5 and J usage is TRBJ2-2; 7 nucleotides agree with TRBD1. The CDR3 spans 15 residues. Germline V lookup: CDR1 MNHEY, CDR2 SVGAGI. The trim removed 4 bases at V and 5 bases at J, leaving 7 bases unmatched. CDR3 bases: TGTGCCAGCAGTTCCACCCCAGGGGGTACCGGGGAGCTGTTTTTT. It translates to CASSSTPGGTGELFF.

This chain joins TRBV7-2 and TRBJ2-1; 8 bases agree with TRBD2. Germline lookup yields CDR1 SGHTA and CDR2 FQGNSA. The CDR3 runs 17 residues. With V trimmed by 6 bases and J by 7 bases, 17 bases remained unmatched. The CDR3 loop reads CASRIPPSGGPKNEQFF. The CDR3 nucleotides are TGTGCCAGCAGGATCCCGCCCTCGGGGGGGCCTAAAAATGAGCAGTTCTTC.

The chain is built from TRBV7-2 and TRBJ2-7; D gene unclear. Trimming pared 1 base from V and 5 bases from J, leaving 12 bases between. The CDR3 spans 14 residues. CDR1 and CDR2 (germline): SGHTA, FQGNSA. The CDR3 region is CASSLVGGRDEQYF. The CDR3 DNA follows: TGTGCCAGCAGCTTAGTGGGTGGACGGGACGAGCAGTACTTC.

The chain combines TRBV5-8 with TRBJ2-4; 8 positions match TRBD1. From germline, CDR1 is SGHTS and CDR2 YDEGEE. The CDR3 is 13 residues long. Trimming removed 4 bases from V and 8 bases from J; junction bases left unmatched: 5. CDR3 in DNA: TGTGCCAGCAGCCCCGACAGGGGACACATTCAGTACTTC. Amino acids: CASSPDRGHIQYF. Filled out from reference TRBV5-8 and TRBJ2-4, the complete variable domain reads EAGVTQSPTHLIKTRGQQATLRCSPISGHTSVYWYQQALGLGLQFLLWYDEGEERNRGNFPPRFSGRQFPNYSSELNVNALELEDSALYLCASSPDRGHIQYFGAGTRLSVL.

This clone was seen a single time. The V call is TRBV7-6, the J call TRBJ2-1; 8 bases map to TRBD1. Germline V gene sequence: CDR1 SGHVS, CDR2 FNYEAQ. The trim removed 2 bases at V and 9 bases at J, leaving 6 bases unmatched. The CDR3 length is 14 residues. Written as DNA, the CDR3 is TGTGCCAGCAGCTTAAACCCGACAGGGGTTGAGCAGTTCTTC. Its protein is CASSLNPTGVEQFF.

The V call is TRBV18, the J call TRBJ2-6; TRBD1 matches at 8 bases. The V segment lost 3 bases and the J segment 1 base; nucleotides outside the gene matches: 8. From germline, CDR1 is KGHSH and CDR2 LQKENI. The CDR3 is 18 residues long. The CDR3 nucleotides read TGTGCCAGCTCACCGGTAAATGACAGGGGATCTGGGGCCAACGTCCTGACTTTC. Translated, it gives CASSPVNDRGSGANVLTF.

This clone was detected only once. This chain uses TRBV7-3 with TRBJ2-7, with D unresolved. Germline CDR1 is SGHTA and CDR2 is FQGTGA. This CDR3 comprises 14 residues. The V end was cut by 5 bases, the J end by 3 bases, with 14 bases between. In nucleotides, the CDR3 is TGTGCCAGCAGCCCTGGGCCAAGGAGCTACGAGCAGTACTTC. Encoded protein: CASSPGPRSYEQYF.

The chain uses TRBV5-8 and TRBJ2-7, with a tentative D call TRBD1 (5 bases). Deletions cut 0 bases from V and 3 bases from J, with 19 bases between. Germline CDR1 and CDR2: SGHTS and YDEGEE. This CDR3 has 17 residues. The CDR3, as DNA: TGTGCCAGCAGCTTGGGGCAGGGCGCCAGGCGGTACTACGAGCAGTACTTC. Protein: CASSLGQGARRYYEQYF.

This clone has only a few counts. The chain uses TRBV11-3 and TRBJ2-1; the match to TRBD1 covers 8 bases. The CDR3 is 13 residues long. V gave up 3 bases and J gave up 7 bases; unmatched junction bases: 2. In germline, CDR1 is SGHNT, CDR2 YENEEA. The CDR3 loop reads CASSLTGVNEQFF. DNA for the CDR3: TGTGCCAGCAGCTTGACAGGGGTTAATGAGCAGTTCTTC.

This chain uses TRBV2 with TRBJ1-5; TRBD1 matches 9 bases. The germline CDR1 and CDR2 sequences are SNHLY and FYNNEI. J lost 1 base, V lost 6 bases, and 4 bases had no gene match. The CDR3 runs to 15 residues. CDR3 coding DNA: TGTGCCAGCAGGGGGACAGGGAAGAGCAATCAGCCCCAGCATTTT. Its translation is CASRGTGKSNQPQHF.

The chain combines TRBV6-1 with TRBJ1-6, with D perhaps TRBD1 (5 bases). The CDR3 is made up of 16 amino acids. Germline V gene sequence: CDR1 MNHNS, CDR2 SASEGT. The V end lost 1 base, the J end lost 0 bases, and 7 bases lay between the germline ends. CDR3 region: CASSEDRSSYNSPLHF. CDR3 sequence (DNA): TGTGCCAGCAGTGAAGACAGGAGCTCCTATAATTCACCCCTCCACTTT.

The rearrangement uses TRBV7-6 and TRBJ1-1; no firm D call. The V and J ends lost 5 bases and 7 bases respectively, with 14 bases between them. The germline V gene has CDR1 SGHVS and CDR2 FNYEAQ. CDR3 length: 13 amino acids. This chain's CDR3 is CASSRSPWDEAFF. The CDR3, as DNA: TGTGCCAGCAGCCGTTCTCCTTGGGATGAAGCTTTCTTT.

The V and J genes are TRBV11-3 and TRBJ2-7, with D unclear. Germline V lookup: CDR1 SGHNT, CDR2 YENEEA. Trimming left V 5 bases short and J 7 bases short, with 18 bases between. This CDR3 contains 14 residues. The CDR3 coding sequence is TGTGCCAGCAGCCGTCGGCCCGGTTTTAGGGAGCAGTACTTC. Protein sequence: CASSRRPGFREQYF.